This TCR beta chain came from a study of blood T cells in healthy people across ages. Sample-barcoded 5' priming and a J-beta primer mix drove a second PCR of roughly 7 to 11 cycles. TCRdb re-called the 5' RACE reads with MiXCR, one entry per CDR3 protein. This sample carries 850,000 or so distinct CDR3 sequences, less than 35% of them seen once, and the ten largest clones take approximately 15%. Study-wide results and caveats: It was the long-lived donors that had more naive CD4+ cells and higher diversity than aged donors.

Turning to this clonotype: Its target is unknown.

The V gene's germline CDR1 is GTSNPN and CDR2 SVGIG (reference sequence). Between the trimmed V and J ends, which lost 2 bases and 6 bases, there was a span of 10 bases. CDR3 length: 12 residues. The specimen sequenced was blood. The chain links TRBV30 to TRBJ1-2; D is unclear. This TCR was recovered from an elderly woman in good health. The CDR3 is CAWSHGVNGYTF. As DNA, the CDR3 is TGTGCCTGGAGTCATGGCGTGAATGGCTACACCTTC.